A selection of T cell receptor beta chains follows, all from one sample in a study of T cells in Graves' hyperthyroidism and ophthalmopathy. TCRdb independently ran MiXCR on the multiplex PCR reads; one entry per CDR3 protein. The table shows 530,000 or so distinct CDR3 sequences, with about 15% occurring only once. Sequenced input: blood. These receptors all come from a woman aged 18-29 years with Graves' ophthalmopathy. CDR3s include the opening cysteine and the closing phenylalanine or tryptophan. The order of the fields is D gene, V gene, clone size, J gene, CDR3 DNA, CDR3 protein. A D gene is named only where the DNA matches it firmly. Rows may omit the clone size; those that give it use once, few, many or a size class.

D gene: NA
V gene: TRBV2
clone size: many
J gene: TRBJ1-1
CDR3 DNA: TGTGCCAGCAGTGAAGGGCGGGGGGGGACTGAAGCTTTCTTT
CDR3 protein: CASSEGRGGTEAFF

D gene: NA
V gene: TRBV7-9
clone size: NA
J gene: TRBJ1-5
CDR3 DNA: TGTGCCAGCAGCTTCCCGGACAGCAATCAGCCCCAGCATTTT
CDR3 protein: CASSFPDSNQPQHF

D gene: TRBD2
V gene: TRBV6-1
clone size: NA
J gene: TRBJ2-2
CDR3 DNA: TGTGCCTCTAAAAGGGGCGGGAGGCCCGGGGAGCTGTTTTTT
CDR3 protein: CASKRGGRPGELFF

D gene: NA
V gene: TRBV19
clone size: few
J gene: TRBJ1-2
CDR3 DNA: TGTGCCAGTACAGACACAGGTGTGAGTGGCTACACCTTC
CDR3 protein: CASTDTGVSGYTF

D gene: TRBD1
V gene: TRBV7-8
clone size: few
J gene: TRBJ1-1
CDR3 DNA: TGTGCCAGCAGCCTTAAGGGGGCCGACGCTGAAGCTTTCTTT
CDR3 protein: CASSLKGADAEAFF

D gene: NA
V gene: TRBV12-3/TRBV12-4
clone size: many
J gene: TRBJ2-3
CDR3 DNA: TGTGCCAGCAGTTTCCCCTCAGGGGCCAGCACAGATACGCAGTATTTT
CDR3 protein: CASSFPSGASTDTQYF

D gene: NA
V gene: TRBV5-1
clone size: NA
J gene: TRBJ2-3
CDR3 DNA: TGCGCCAGCAGCTTAGGTGTACAGGGAAGCGGCACAGATACGCAGTATTTT
CDR3 protein: CASSLGVQGSGTDTQYF

D gene: NA
V gene: TRBV11-2
clone size: NA
J gene: TRBJ1-6
CDR3 DNA: TGTGCCAGCAGCCCAGAGGGCAGCTCCTATAATTCACCCCTCCACTTT
CDR3 protein: CASSPEGSSYNSPLHF

D gene: TRBD1
V gene: TRBV19
clone size: NA
J gene: TRBJ2-1
CDR3 DNA: TGTGCCAGTAGTATTGGACAGGGGGCGAATGAGCAGTTCTTC
CDR3 protein: CASSIGQGANEQFF

D gene: TRBD2
V gene: TRBV6-1
clone size: NA
J gene: TRBJ2-4
CDR3 DNA: TGTGCCAGCAGTGAAATGCGGGTAGCGGGGGCACCCAAAAACATTCAGTACTTC
CDR3 protein: CASSEMRVAGAPKNIQYF

D gene: NA
V gene: TRBV2
clone size: many
J gene: TRBJ2-6
CDR3 DNA: TGTGCCAGCAGTGAACTAGGGACTGGGGCCAACGTCCTGACTTTC
CDR3 protein: CASSELGTGANVLTF

D gene: TRBD1
V gene: TRBV5-4
clone size: NA
J gene: TRBJ2-1
CDR3 DNA: TGTGCCAGCAGTACAGGGGACCCCTACAATGAGCAGTTCTTC
CDR3 protein: CASSTGDPYNEQFF

D gene: NA
V gene: TRBV28
clone size: few
J gene: TRBJ1-4
CDR3 DNA: TGTGCCAGCAGGTCCCCCGGGGTAACTAATGAAAAACTGTTTTTT
CDR3 protein: CASRSPGVTNEKLFF

D gene: TRBD1
V gene: TRBV6-2/TRBV6-3
clone size: many
J gene: TRBJ2-7
CDR3 DNA: TGTGCCAGCAGTTATTTTGTCTTTGGAACAGGGGGCTACGAGCAGTACTTC
CDR3 protein: CASSYFVFGTGGYEQYF

D gene: TRBD2
V gene: TRBV2
clone size: many
J gene: TRBJ2-3
CDR3 DNA: TGTGCCAGCAGTGACTCCATTAGCGGGACCCCCCCAGATACGCAGTATTTT
CDR3 protein: CASSDSISGTPPDTQYF

D gene: TRBD2
V gene: TRBV6-9
clone size: NA
J gene: TRBJ2-2
CDR3 DNA: TGTGCCAGCAATTCCCGGGCCAGCGGGAGAGGCACCGGGGAGCTGTTTTTT
CDR3 protein: CASNSRASGRGTGELFF

D gene: NA
V gene: TRBV19
clone size: few
J gene: TRBJ2-2
CDR3 DNA: TGTGCCAGTAGTATAGATACCGGGGAGCTGTTTTTT
CDR3 protein: CASSIDTGELFF

D gene: TRBD1
V gene: TRBV6-6
clone size: NA
J gene: TRBJ1-1
CDR3 DNA: TGTGCCAGCAGTTACGGCCGGACAGGGAACACTGAAGCTTTCTTT
CDR3 protein: CASSYGRTGNTEAFF

D gene: NA
V gene: TRBV28
clone size: few
J gene: TRBJ2-7
CDR3 DNA: TGTGCCAGCAGTGCAGGGGGGACTTCCGAGCAGTACTTC
CDR3 protein: CASSAGGTSEQYF

D gene: TRBD2
V gene: TRBV27
clone size: few
J gene: TRBJ2-3
CDR3 DNA: TGTGCCAGCAGTTTAGGCGGGGGGTGGGGAGATACGCAGTATTTT
CDR3 protein: CASSLGGGWGDTQYF

D gene: NA
V gene: TRBV7-8
clone size: many
J gene: TRBJ2-3
CDR3 DNA: TGTGCCAGCAGCTTAGGGCGGCCCACAGATACGCAGTATTTT
CDR3 protein: CASSLGRPTDTQYF

D gene: NA
V gene: TRBV12-3/TRBV12-4
clone size: many
J gene: TRBJ1-4
CDR3 DNA: TGTGCCAGCAGTTACGGCGGGGGTGATAATGAAAAACTGTTTTTT
CDR3 protein: CASSYGGGDNEKLFF

D gene: NA
V gene: TRBV12-3/TRBV12-4
clone size: many
J gene: TRBJ1-4
CDR3 DNA: TGTGCCAGCAGAGCACAGGCAACTAATGAAAAACTGTTTTTT
CDR3 protein: CASRAQATNEKLFF

D gene: NA
V gene: TRBV20-1
clone size: many
J gene: TRBJ2-3
CDR3 DNA: TGCAGTGCTGGTAAAAGCGGACTCACAGATACGCAGTATTTT
CDR3 protein: CSAGKSGLTDTQYF

D gene: NA
V gene: TRBV7-2
clone size: many
J gene: TRBJ2-1
CDR3 DNA: TGTGCCAGCAGCCAAACAGGGTTCCTGGGTAATGAGCAGTTCTTC
CDR3 protein: CASSQTGFLGNEQFF

D gene: NA
V gene: TRBV7-2
clone size: NA
J gene: TRBJ2-7
CDR3 DNA: TGTGCCAGCAGCTTAGCGCACGTCGATTCCTTTCCCTACGAGCAGTACTTC
CDR3 protein: CASSLAHVDSFPYEQYF

D gene: TRBD1
V gene: TRBV6-1
clone size: NA
J gene: TRBJ1-2
CDR3 DNA: TGTGCCAGCAGTGGGGGACAGGGGGCGCGCTATGGCTACACCTTC
CDR3 protein: CASSGGQGARYGYTF

D gene: NA
V gene: TRBV7-9
clone size: NA
J gene: TRBJ1-1
CDR3 DNA: TGTGCCAGCAGAGGTACAGACTTGAACACTGAAGCTTTCTTT
CDR3 protein: CASRGTDLNTEAFF

D gene: TRBD2
V gene: TRBV30
clone size: many
J gene: TRBJ2-1
CDR3 DNA: TGTGCCTGGATAAGCGGGACTGACAATGAGCAGTTCTTC
CDR3 protein: CAWISGTDNEQFF

D gene: NA
V gene: TRBV28
clone size: many
J gene: TRBJ1-5
CDR3 DNA: TGTGCCAGCAGCAAGGACAGACAGCCCCAGCATTTT
CDR3 protein: CASSKDRQPQHF

D gene: TRBD1
V gene: TRBV29-1
clone size: NA
J gene: TRBJ1-2
CDR3 DNA: TGCAGCGTCGCCGAGACAGGGTTGGGATATGGCTACACCTTC
CDR3 protein: CSVAETGLGYGYTF